This TCR beta chain was observed in a study of control samples from healthy donors and cancer patients (dated by TCRdb to about 2020). The protocol used for the library was the immunoSEQ multiplex PCR assay. TCRdb took this table from immuneACCESS and kept in-frame rearrangements with V and J called. Such tables lack part of the clones; where checked against another copy, unresolved V genes explain under half of the gap, and the rest is unexplained. Recorded for this sample are roughly 100,000 clones; roughly 85% of them occurred a single time. Roughly 13% of the sample is held by the ten biggest clonotypes. V is pruned by 1 base and J by 0 bases, leaving 7 bases of the junction without a gene match. Spanning cysteine to phenylalanine, the CDR3 consists of 18 amino acids. Of all the DNA, just the CDR3 is kept, 54 bases in frame from base 1. For CDR1 and CDR2, the germline V gene (reference sequence) lists SEHNR and FQNEAQ.

This clone was recorded once. Which antigen it targets is not known. Within one base of it there is no much larger clone, and no base qualities were kept. The chain is assembled from TRBV7-9 and TRBJ2-1, and TRBD1 aligns with 9 junction nucleotides. Material: blood. This clonotype was obtained from a woman in her fifties or sixties in good health. The DNA sequence is given as TGTGCCAGCAGCTTAGAGACAGGGGGGCTTTTCTCCTACAATGAGCAGTTCTTC. Translation gives CASSLETGGLFSYNEQFF.